These 22 T cell receptor beta chains share one sample of origin, sequenced in a study of shared clonotypes between healthy human individuals. The method was immunoSEQ multiplex PCR; TCRdb's version includes in-frame clones alone and lacks a portion of them. The sample shows around 2.1 million clones, about 94% of them seen only once. Sequencing input: naive CD4+ T cells sorted from blood. The subset denotes: CD45RA+ positively selected. All receptors come from a man aged 18 to 29 in good health.

V usage is TRBV10-1 and J usage is TRBJ2-3, with TRBD1 matching 8 bases. The CDR3 spans 15 residues. V shed 3 bases, J shed 4 bases, and the junction held 6 bases outside the gene matches. Germline V gene data show CDR1 as WNHNN and CDR2 as SYGVQD (reference sequence). The CDR3 DNA is TGCGCCAGCAGTGACCCGGGACAGGTCCCAGATACGCAGTATTTT. Residues: CASSDPGQVPDTQYF.

The J gene is TRBJ2-3, the V gene TRBV5-6; no clear D gene. Trimming pared 1 base from V and 5 bases from J, leaving 11 bases between. This CDR3 has 14 residues. Germline CDR1 SGHDT, CDR2 YYEEEE. The CDR3 spells CASSLTHVLDTQYF. The CDR3 nucleotides are TGTGCCAGCAGCTTGACACATGTCCTAGATACGCAGTATTTT. The full variable domain, with the rest looked up from reference TRBV5-6 and TRBJ2-3, is DAGVTQSPTHLIKTRGQQVTLRCSPKSGHDTVSWYQQALGQGPQFIFQYYEEEERQRGNFPDRFSGHQFPNYSSELNVNALLLGDSALYLCASSLTHVLDTQYFGPGTRLTVL.

The rearrangement joins TRBV7-8 to TRBJ1-1; no clear D gene. Trimming removed 6 bases at V and 0 bases at J, with 20 bases between. Germline V gives CDR1 SGHVS, CDR2 FQNEAQ. The CDR3 is 17 amino acids. CDR3 bases: TGTGCCAGCAGTGTAAGCATATCGGTATTAATGAACACTGAAGCTTTCTTT. Translated: CASSVSISVLMNTEAFF.

V usage is TRBV7-9 and J usage is TRBJ2-1; 9 bases align to TRBD2. Trimming removed 3 bases from V and 5 bases from J; junction bases left unmatched: 5. CDR1 is SEHNR and CDR2 is FQNEAQ in the germline V gene (reference sequence). This CDR3 is 15 amino acids long. The CDR3 coding sequence is TGTGCCAGCAGCTTTAGCGGGAGACGGGACAATGAGCAGTTCTTC. Translated: CASSFSGRRDNEQFF. Full variable domain (missing parts from reference TRBV7-9 and TRBJ2-1): DTGVSQNPRHKITKRGQNVTFRCDPISEHNRLYWYRQTLGQGPEFLTYFQNEAQLEKSRLLSDRFSAERPKGSFSTLEIQRTEQGDSAMYLCASSFSGRRDNEQFFGPGTRLTVL.

A word on this clone: The sample has other DNA sequences that encode this CDR3 too. The rearrangement links TRBV28 to TRBJ1-3; D call uncertain. The germline V gene encodes CDR1 MDHEN and CDR2 SYDVKM. The V end was cut by 2 bases, the J end by 3 bases, with 2 bases between. The CDR3 has 12 residues. This CDR3 is CASSLSGNTIYF. As DNA, the CDR3 is TGTGCCAGCAGTTTAAGTGGAAACACCATATATTTT.

This sequence joins TRBV14 and TRBJ1-5, with a tentative D call TRBD1 (5 bases). The CDR3 has 18 amino acids. Germline lookup yields CDR1 SGHDN and CDR2 FVKESK. Trimming took off 1 base at V and 1 base at J, with 17 bases between the two ends. The CDR3 DNA reads TGTGCCAGCAGCCAAGTTGGGGCTGGCAACTGGAGCAATCAGCCCCAGCATTTT. This translates into CASSQVGAGNWSNQPQHF.

This clone was seen only a few times. The chain uses TRBV10-3 and TRBJ1-6; 7 nucleotides agree with TRBD1. Unmatched junction bases numbered 13, after V lost 6 bases and J lost 5 bases. This CDR3 comprises 17 residues. From germline, CDR1 is ENHRY and CDR2 SYGVKD. The CDR3 DNA reads as TGTGCCATCAGGGTCTTTAGGGGGCTCGTTGATAATTCACCCCTCCACTTT. It codes for CAIRVFRGLVDNSPLHF.

The chain is built from TRBV2 and TRBJ1-1; D gene unclear. The CDR3 has 14 residues. Between the trimmed V and J ends, which lost 4 bases and 11 bases, there was a span of 20 bases. Germline CDR1 SNHLY, CDR2 FYNNEI. DNA for the CDR3: TGTGCCAGCAGTGGCGGGGTGGGGTCATCAGGTGCTTTCTTT. This encodes CASSGGVGSSGAFF.

The chain combines TRBV4-2 with TRBJ2-3; no reliable D call. With 4 bases removed from V and 2 bases from J, the gap between germline ends came to 7 bases. Germline V lookup: CDR1 LGHNA, CDR2 YNFKEQ. The CDR3 sequence is 13 residues long. The CDR3 protein is CASSLSLTDTQYF. CDR3 sequence (DNA): TGTGCCAGCAGCCTTTCCCTCACAGATACGCAGTATTTT.

The chain couples TRBV30 to TRBJ2-3, with 9 bases lining up with TRBD1. CDR1 and CDR2 (germline): GTSNPN, SVGIG (reference sequence). V dropped 1 base and J dropped 8; count of bases not matched to a gene: 7. CDR3 length equals 14 residues. CDR3 in amino acids: CAWSGSDRGGTQYF. The CDR3 DNA is TGTGCCTGGAGTGGTTCGGACAGGGGTGGTACGCAGTATTTT. Full variable domain (outside the CDR3, taken from reference TRBV30 and TRBJ2-3): SQTIHQWPATLVQPVGSPLSLECTVEGTSNPNLYWYRQAAGRGLQLLFYSVGIGQISSEVPQNLSASRPQDRQFILSSKKLLLSDSGFYLCAWSGSDRGGTQYFGPGTRLTVL.

J is TRBJ1-2 and V is TRBV6-1; weak D call: TRBD1 (5 bases). Per the germline V gene, CDR1 is MNHNS and CDR2 is SASEGT. The CDR3 runs 14 residues. Trimming took off 7 bases at V and 2 bases at J, with 14 bases between the two ends. The CDR3, as DNA: TGTGCCAGCAAGGAGGGGACCTTCAACTATGGCTACACCTTC. This encodes CASKEGTFNYGYTF.

On this clone itself: The identical CDR3 is also encoded by other nucleotide sequences in the sample. In nucleotides, the CDR3 is TGTGCCAGCTCACCAACTGGTAACACTGAAGCTTTCTTT. Amino acids: CASSPTGNTEAFF. V usage is TRBV18 and J usage is TRBJ1-1; D ambiguous. The V end lost 2 bases, the J end lost 2 bases, and 6 bases lay between the germline ends. Germline V gene data show CDR1 as KGHSH and CDR2 as LQKENI. This CDR3 has 13 amino acids.

This clone was observed a single time. V gene TRBV4-3 combines with J gene TRBJ2-7, with 7 bases aligning to TRBD2. The germline V gene has CDR1 LGHNA and CDR2 YSLEER. The CDR3 is 15 residues long. V shed 1 base and J 1 base; nucleotides not matched to a gene: 4. The CDR3 DNA reads as TGCGCCAGCAGCCAAGGACTAGCCTTATCCTACGAGCAGTACTTC. Translated: CASSQGLALSYEQYF.

The chain couples TRBV27 to TRBJ1-2; D call uncertain. This CDR3 comprises 16 residues. Trimming left V 3 bases short and J 6 bases short, with 20 bases between. Germline loops: CDR1 MNHEY, CDR2 SMNVEV (reference sequence). The CDR3 is CASSFAALGREDGYTF. CDR3 bases: TGTGCCAGCAGTTTTGCGGCCCTAGGTAGAGAAGATGGCTACACCTTC.

The chain uses TRBV30 and TRBJ1-1; D is unclear. The V gene's germline CDR1 is GTSNPN and CDR2 SVGIG (reference sequence). The V gene lost 7 bases and the J gene lost 0 bases, with 21 bases spanning the gap. CDR3 length: 16 residues. The CDR3 nucleotides are TGTGCCTACCAAAGGCGTGGGGAGGGAATGAACACTGAAGCTTTCTTT. It is translated as CAYQRRGEGMNTEAFF.

The chain has TRBV5-5 and TRBJ1-3; TRBD1 is a possible D gene (6 bases). Germline CDR1 reads SGHKS; CDR2 reads YYEKEE (reference sequence). The CDR3 contains 18 residues. V shed 0 bases and J shed 0 bases, with 16 bases lying between them. The CDR3 sequence: CASSLVSGATFSGNTIYF. CDR3 DNA: TGTGCCAGCAGCTTGGTTTCAGGGGCGACTTTCTCTGGAAACACCATATATTTT.

Note on this clone: This sample also contains other DNA sequences that code for the same CDR3. The chain uses TRBV10-3 and TRBJ1-4, with D perhaps matching TRBD1 (6 bases). The CDR3 consists of 13 residues. The ends were cut back, 6 bases at V and 6 bases at J, with 11 bases in the middle. Germline V gives CDR1 ENHRY, CDR2 SYGVKD. The CDR3 DNA reads as TGTGCCATCAGGGACAGTACCGATGAAAAACTGTTTTTT. Its translation: CAIRDSTDEKLFF.

The J gene is TRBJ1-1, the V gene TRBV6-5, with TRBD1 as a possible D gene (6 bases). CDR1 is MNHEY and CDR2 is SVGAGI in the germline V gene. Trimming removed 5 bases at V and 5 bases at J, with 18 bases between. The CDR3 runs 15 residues. CDR3 nucleotides: TGTGCCAGCAGTCGAGATCAGGGGCGAGGTACTGAAGCTTTCTTT. This sequence encodes CASSRDQGRGTEAFF.

The V call is TRBV6-6, the J call TRBJ1-2; tentatively, D is TRBD1 (5 bases). Germline CDR1 is MNHNY and CDR2 is SVGAGI (reference sequence). The V end lost 2 bases, the J end lost 8 bases, and 15 bases lay between the germline ends. CDR3 length equals 14 residues. As DNA, the CDR3 is TGTGCCAGCAGTTACGGGGGACCGGTAGAAGGCTACACCTTC. The encoded protein is CASSYGGPVEGYTF.

The chain joins TRBV9 to TRBJ1-2; the D gene is possibly TRBD1 (5 bases). Trimming shortened V by 1 base and J by 5 bases, and 24 bases separated the two germline ends. The germline gives CDR1 SGDLS, CDR2 YYNGEE. The CDR3 is 18 residues long. CDR3 protein: CASSVHDGRLGPGYGYTF. DNA for the CDR3: TGTGCCAGCAGCGTACACGATGGAAGGTTAGGACCAGGGTATGGCTACACCTTC.

This chain links TRBV5-6 with TRBJ1-5, with 7 bases aligning to TRBD1. V lost 4 bases, J lost 7 bases, and 11 bases stayed unmatched. The CDR3 spans 15 residues. Per germline, CDR1 SGHDT and CDR2 YYEEEE. In DNA, the CDR3 is TGTGCCAGCAGCCCAGGGGGGAGGACCGGGCAGCCCCAGCATTTT. Translated: CASSPGGRTGQPQHF.

The V gene is TRBV5-1, the J gene TRBJ2-3, with D possibly TRBD2 on 5 matching bases. CDR3 size: 16 residues. The germline gives CDR1 SGHRS, CDR2 YFSETQ. Trimming pared 0 bases from V and 0 bases from J, leaving 11 bases between. Written as DNA, the CDR3 is TGCGCCAGCAGCTTGGGGCCGGGATCCAGCACAGATACGCAGTATTTT. This gives the protein CASSLGPGSSTDTQYF.